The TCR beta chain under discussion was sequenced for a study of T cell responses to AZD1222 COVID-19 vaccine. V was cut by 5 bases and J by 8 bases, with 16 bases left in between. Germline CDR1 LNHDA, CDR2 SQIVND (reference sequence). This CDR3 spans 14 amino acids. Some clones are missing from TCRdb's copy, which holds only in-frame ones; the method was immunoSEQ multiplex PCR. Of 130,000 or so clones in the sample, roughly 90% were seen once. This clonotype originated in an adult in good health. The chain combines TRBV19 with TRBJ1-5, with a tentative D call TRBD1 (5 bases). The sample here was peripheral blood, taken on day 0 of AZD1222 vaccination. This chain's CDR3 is CASSPGTLSEPQHF. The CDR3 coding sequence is TGTGCCAGTAGTCCTGGGACGTTATCAGAGCCCCAGCATTTT.